The next 19 T cell receptor beta chains were all read from a single sample in a study of blood T cell repertoires in COVID-19 (TCRdb year 2020). Library preparation employed the immunoSEQ multiplex PCR assay. The table was pulled from immuneACCESS by TCRdb, which kept in-frame rearrangements only. Such tables lose some clones; where checked, under half of the loss comes from unresolved V genes, and the rest has no known cause. For this sample the table gives 95,000 to 110,000 clones, of which under 95% were detected only once. Of the sample, 1% to 1.5% is held by the ten largest clones. Material for sequencing was peripheral blood. The origin of the receptors is a woman younger than 45 with acute or convalescent COVID-19.

The rearrangement uses TRBV7-2 and TRBJ1-1; TRBD1 aligns across 8 bases. The germline V gene encodes CDR1 SGHTA and CDR2 FQGNSA. Trimming at V came to 5 bases and at J to 6 bases, leaving 11 bases not matched to a gene. This CDR3 contains 15 residues. The CDR3 DNA is TGTGCCAGCAGCCGGGACCTTCGGACAGGGCCTGAAGCTTTCTTT. Encoded protein: CASSRDLRTGPEAFF.

This chain connects TRBV12-3 or TRBV12-4 to TRBJ1-1; the D gene is possibly TRBD1 (5 bases). The V end lost 7 bases, the J end lost 5 bases, and 14 bases lay between the germline ends. There are 13 residues in the CDR3. In nucleotides, the CDR3 is TGTGCCAGCACCATTCGACAGAGTACTGAAGCTTTCTTT. Translated: CASTIRQSTEAFF.

This clone was observed at least ten times. The chain is built from TRBV19 and TRBJ1-3, with 7 bases fitting TRBD1. The germline V gene encodes CDR1 LNHDA and CDR2 SQIVND (reference sequence). The V gene end was trimmed by 4 bases and the J gene end by 4 bases; junction bases not matched to a gene: 7. There are 15 residues in the CDR3. In DNA form, the CDR3 reads TGTGCCAGTAGTAGATCAGGGACAGCCGGAAACACCATATATTTT. As protein: CASSRSGTAGNTIYF. Full variable domain (remainder filled in from reference TRBV19 and TRBJ1-3): DGGITQSPKYLFRKEGQNVTLSCEQNLNHDAMYWYRQDPGQGLRLIYYSQIVNDFQKGDIAEGYSVSREKKESFPLTVTSAQKNPTAFYLCASSRSGTAGNTIYFGEGSWLTVV.

A word on this clone: A read error may account for a junction end that differs from germline. The V and J genes are TRBV5-1 and TRBJ2-5, with 10 nucleotides matching TRBD2. CDR3 length: 14 residues. Germline CDR1 is SGHRS and CDR2 is YFSETQ. The CDR3 sequence: CASSLGSSGSGTDF. The CDR3 DNA reads as TGCGCCAGCAGCCTGGGGTCTAGCGGGAGTGGAACGGACTTC.

The chain couples TRBV7-2 to TRBJ2-7, with D perhaps TRBD2 (7 bases). With 4 bases removed from V and 4 bases from J, the gap between germline ends came to 17 bases. CDR3 length: 15 residues. Germline V gives CDR1 SGHTA, CDR2 FQGNSA. DNA of the CDR3: TGTGCCAGCAGCTGGCGGGCGGGGGCGACGTACGAGCAGTACTTC. It yields the protein CASSWRAGATYEQYF.

The V and J genes are TRBV27 and TRBJ1-1; weak D call: TRBD1 (6 bases). The CDR3 loop spans 15 amino acids. Trimming pared 5 bases from V and 1 base from J, leaving 14 bases between. Germline-derived CDR1 and CDR2 are MNHEY and SMNVEV (reference sequence). This chain's CDR3 is CASSPQGGRNTEAFF. The CDR3 DNA reads TGTGCCAGCAGTCCTCAAGGGGGTAGGAACACTGAAGCTTTCTTT.

The chain carries TRBV7-9 and TRBJ1-3; D remains ambiguous. V shed 9 bases and J shed 0 bases, with 9 bases lying between them. Germline CDR1 SEHNR, CDR2 FQNEAQ (reference sequence). The length of the CDR3 is 13 residues. CDR3 DNA: TGTGCCAGGAGCCCTAACTCTGGAAACACCATATATTTT. Its protein product is CARSPNSGNTIYF.

In this sample, this clone turned up a few times. V and J are TRBV4-3 and TRBJ1-5, with D possibly being TRBD1 (5 bases). The V end was cut by 0 bases, the J end by 6 bases, with 15 bases between. The CDR3 is made up of 16 amino acids. CDR1 and CDR2 from the germline V gene are LGHNA and YSLEER. Here the CDR3 reads CASSQEPSGGGQPQHF. The CDR3 nucleotides read TGCGCCAGCAGCCAAGAGCCGAGCGGGGGAGGTCAGCCCCAGCATTTT.

The chain employs TRBV2 and TRBJ1-4, with a weak D call TRBD1 (5 bases). Trimming shortened V by 7 bases and J by 0 bases, and 18 bases separated the two germline ends. Germline values: CDR1 SNHLY, CDR2 FYNNEI. CDR3 size: 17 residues. The CDR3 loop reads CASTVDRDNPTNEKLFF. As DNA, the CDR3 is TGTGCCAGCACCGTCGACAGAGACAATCCAACTAATGAAAAACTGTTTTTT. The whole variable domain, filled in from reference TRBV2 and TRBJ1-4, reads EPEVTQTPSHQVTQMGQEVILRCVPISNHLYFYWYRQILGQKVEFLVSFYNNEISEKSEIFDDQFSVERPDGSNFTLKIRSTKLEDSAMYFCASTVDRDNPTNEKLFFGSGTQLSVL.

This sequence joins TRBV4-2 and TRBJ2-2; 8 bases agree with TRBD2. CDR1 LGHNA and CDR2 YNFKEQ come from the germline V gene. The CDR3 has 14 residues. V was pared by 8 bases and J by 5 bases, with 7 bases of the junction left unmatched. DNA for the CDR3: TGTGCCAGCGATCGGGGGGGTGGAACCGGGGAGCTGTTTTTT. Protein: CASDRGGGTGELFF.

V gene TRBV18 combines with J gene TRBJ1-4; D possibly corresponds to TRBD1 (5 bases). Germline V lookup: CDR1 KGHSH, CDR2 LQKENI. Between the trimmed V and J ends, which lost 1 base and 0 bases, there was a span of 18 bases. CDR3 size: 19 residues. CDR3 protein: CASSPRPMGGEATNEKLFF. The CDR3 nucleotides read TGTGCCAGCTCACCACGCCCGATGGGAGGGGAAGCAACTAATGAAAAACTGTTTTTT. Full variable domain (rest looked up from reference TRBV18 and TRBJ1-4): NAGVMQNPRHLVRRRGQEARLRCSPMKGHSHVYWYRQLPEEGLKFMVYLQKENIIDESGMPKERFSAEFPKEGPSILRIQQVVRGDSAAYFCASSPRPMGGEATNEKLFFGSGTQLSVL.

This chain uses TRBV7-2 with TRBJ2-7, with 12 bases identical to TRBD2. This CDR3 is 16 amino acids long. V gave up 1 base and J gave up 3 bases; unmatched junction bases: 4. Per germline, CDR1 SGHTA and CDR2 FQGNSA. The CDR3 DNA follows: TGTGCCAGCAGCTTAGAGGCTAGCGGGAGGGTCTACGAGCAGTACTTC. Amino acids: CASSLEASGRVYEQYF.

The genes are TRBV5-4 and TRBJ1-2; D ambiguous. V gave up 1 base and J gave up 4 bases, with 11 bases separating them. CDR1 and CDR2 from the germline V gene are SGHNT and YYREEE (reference sequence). The CDR3 extends over 14 amino acids. The CDR3 DNA reads TGTGCCAGCAGCTTGACGGTCGATTCCTATGGCTACACCTTC. This codes for CASSLTVDSYGYTF.

The rearrangement uses TRBV30 and TRBJ2-1, with D possibly TRBD2 on 6 matching bases. Per the germline V gene, CDR1 is GTSNPN and CDR2 is SVGIG (reference sequence). The V end lost 3 bases, the J end lost 2 bases, and 11 bases lay between the germline ends. The CDR3 has 14 residues. CDR3 in amino acids: CAWRRGRTYNEQFF. DNA for the CDR3: TGTGCCTGGAGGCGGGGTCGTACCTACAATGAGCAGTTCTTC.

V and J are TRBV12-3 or TRBV12-4 and TRBJ1-6; 8 positions match TRBD1. The CDR3 contains 13 residues. V lost 3 bases, J lost 11 bases, and 3 bases stayed unmatched. The CDR3 bases are TGTGCCAGCAGTTTTGGGACAGGTCCACCCCTCCACTTT. This encodes CASSFGTGPPLHF.

J is TRBJ1-2 and V is TRBV10-3; no definite D call. The CDR3 spans 14 residues. Germline V gene sequence: CDR1 ENHRY, CDR2 SYGVKD. V shed 0 bases and J shed 4 bases, with 9 bases lying between them. Here the CDR3 DNA reads TGTGCCATCAGTGAGTCCCGGGATCTCTATGGCTACACCTTC. Protein sequence: CAISESRDLYGYTF.

The chain uses TRBV28 and TRBJ2-4; 9 positions match TRBD2. V gave up 5 bases and J gave up 6 bases; unmatched junction bases: 2. This CDR3 is 13 amino acids long. CDR1 and CDR2 from the germline V gene are MDHEN and SYDVKM. CDR3 in amino acids: CASSPGLANIQYF. The CDR3 DNA reads TGTGCCAGCAGTCCGGGACTAGCAAACATTCAGTACTTC.

The rearrangement uses TRBV6-5 and TRBJ1-2; D gene ambiguous. The CDR3 extends over 11 amino acids. Germline V CDR1 and CDR2: MNHEY, SVGAGI. With 2 bases removed from V and 8 bases from J, the gap between germline ends came to 6 bases. The CDR3 here is CASSYGRGYTF. The CDR3 DNA sequence: TGTGCCAGCAGTTACGGCCGCGGCTACACCTTC.

A single count supports this clone. The chain employs TRBV19 and TRBJ1-1; D gene uncertain. Germline V lookup: CDR1 LNHDA, CDR2 SQIVND (reference sequence). The CDR3 has 13 amino acids. V lost 3 bases, J lost 5 bases, and 10 bases lay in between. The CDR3 is CASSIFGETEAFF. The CDR3 nucleotides read TGTGCCAGTAGTATCTTTGGAGAGACTGAAGCTTTCTTT.